Below, 14 T cell receptor beta chains from the same sample are listed, as sequenced in a study of T cells in Graves' hyperthyroidism and ophthalmopathy. RNA transcripts yielded amplified TCR beta CDR3 regions. The HTBI set primed first-round TCR CDR3 RT-PCR. TCRdb reprocessed the multiplex PCR reads with MiXCR, giving one entry per CDR3 protein. In the table there are 450,000 to 650,000 distinct CDR3 sequences, approximately 14% of which are singletons. Source material: blood. The source is a woman younger than 30 with Graves' ophthalmopathy.

This clonotype was counted at least ten times. This chain uses TRBV7-9 with TRBJ1-2; possible D gene TRBD1, 6 bases. The CDR3 runs 15 residues. V was trimmed by 1 base and J by 2 bases, leaving 11 bases between them. Looked up from germline, CDR1 is SEHNR and CDR2 is FQNEAQ (reference sequence). The CDR3 spells CASSLEGGGNYGYTF. The CDR3 DNA reads TGTGCCAGCAGCTTAGAAGGGGGAGGCAACTATGGCTACACCTTC.

This clonotype appeared a few times. The chain has TRBV7-9 and TRBJ2-1; no clear D gene. The CDR3 spans 14 residues. V was trimmed by 2 bases and J by 9 bases, leaving 14 bases between them. The V gene's germline CDR1 is SEHNR and CDR2 FQNEAQ (reference sequence). The CDR3 coding sequence is TGTGCCAGCAGCTTAACGAGACCACCTATTGAGCAGTTCTTC. As protein: CASSLTRPPIEQFF.

This clonotype has at least ten counts. The chain is built from TRBV7-8 and TRBJ2-2; 9 bases match TRBD1. From germline, CDR1 is SGHVS and CDR2 FQNEAQ. Trimming cost V 3 bases and J 7 bases; bases outside gene matches: 6. The length of the CDR3 is 15 residues. The DNA of the CDR3 is TGTGCCAGCAGCTTGTGGGACAGGGTCGGCGGGGAGCTGTTTTTT. Its translation: CASSLWDRVGGELFF.

The chain joins TRBV10-2 to TRBJ1-6; TRBD1 is a possible D gene (6 bases). The CDR3 totals 15 residues. Germline loops: CDR1 WSHSY, CDR2 SAAADI. V was cut by 6 bases and J by 5 bases, with 14 bases left in between. DNA for the CDR3: TGCGCCAGCAGCGTTGCGACAGGAGATAATTCACCCCTCCACTTT. Translation gives CASSVATGDNSPLHF.

This clonotype showed up many times. The chain combines TRBV28 with TRBJ2-7; D gene ambiguous. The CDR3 is made up of 16 amino acids. Trimming took 4 bases from V and 4 from J, leaving 20 bases between them. CDR1 MDHEN and CDR2 SYDVKM come from the germline V gene. CDR3 nucleotide sequence: TGTGCCAGCAGTTCCACGGACGGAAGCTTGGGTTACGAGCAGTACTTC. Amino acids: CASSSTDGSLGYEQYF.

This clonotype was recorded at least ten times. The chain is built from TRBV27 and TRBJ2-7; 12 bases map to TRBD2. The CDR3 runs 15 residues. Trimming took 4 bases from V and 3 from J; bases not matched to a gene: 4. Germline CDR1 reads MNHEY; CDR2 reads SMNVEV (reference sequence). The CDR3 region is CASSSRLAGVYEQYF. CDR3 DNA sequence: TGTGCCAGCAGTTCAAGACTAGCGGGAGTCTACGAGCAGTACTTC.

This clonotype was counted ten times or more. The rearrangement uses TRBV20-1 and TRBJ2-1; D is uncertain. Trimming cost V 5 bases and J 4 bases, with 15 bases left between them. This CDR3 contains 14 residues. CDR1 and CDR2 from the germline V gene are DFQATT and SNEGSKA (reference sequence). CDR3 amino acids: CSALGPFVYNEQFF. The CDR3 nucleotides read TGCAGTGCTCTGGGCCCGTTCGTGTACAATGAGCAGTTCTTC.

This clonotype was counted many times. The chain recombines TRBV2 with TRBJ1-5; 7 bases fit TRBD1. The CDR3 loop spans 15 amino acids. With 5 bases clipped from V and 6 bases from J, the junction kept 10 bases outside the gene matches. In germline, CDR1 is SNHLY, CDR2 FYNNEI. CDR3 protein: CASSTEGANTQPQHF. In nucleotides, the CDR3 is TGTGCCAGCAGTACTGAGGGGGCGAATACTCAGCCCCAGCATTTT. Looking up the rest from reference TRBV2 and TRBJ1-5 gives the full variable domain: EPEVTQTPSHQVTQMGQEVILRCVPISNHLYFYWYRQILGQKVEFLVSFYNNEISEKSEIFDDQFSVERPDGSNFTLKIRSTKLEDSAMYFCASSTEGANTQPQHFGDGTRLSIL.

This clonotype was recorded many times. The chain has TRBV9 and TRBJ2-5; either TRBD1 or TRBD2 may fit D (5 bases each). This CDR3 is 14 amino acids long. Germline V gene lookup returns CDR1 SGDLS and CDR2 YYNGEE. Trimming left V 0 bases short and J 4 bases short, with 10 bases between. CDR3 in DNA: TGTGCCAGCAGCGTAGGGGACGGATCAGAGACCCAGTACTTC. The encoded protein is CASSVGDGSETQYF.

This clonotype has at least ten counts. The rearrangement joins TRBV10-3 to TRBJ2-1; D ambiguous. V was clipped by 3 bases and J by 1 base, with 10 bases between them. The CDR3 spans 15 residues. Germline V gene sequence: CDR1 ENHRY, CDR2 SYGVKD. The CDR3 DNA follows: TGTGCCATCAGTGACGGTAGCAGTTCCTACAATGAGCAGTTCTTC. Its translation is CAISDGSSSYNEQFF.

The sample holds many counts of this clonotype. The chain links TRBV19 to TRBJ2-7, with D perhaps being TRBD1 or TRBD2 (6 bases each). Germline CDR1 and CDR2: LNHDA and SQIVND (reference sequence). The CDR3 loop spans 15 amino acids. Trimming removed 9 bases from V and 4 bases from J, with 22 bases in between. CDR3 coding DNA: TGTGCCAGCAGCCGAGGGGGGCAAGGGATATACGAGCAGTACTTC. It translates to CASSRGGQGIYEQYF.

The V gene is TRBV2, the J gene TRBJ1-3; the D is unclear. CDR1 and CDR2 (germline): SNHLY, FYNNEI. This CDR3 comprises 15 residues. The germline V and J ends were trimmed by 4 bases and 2 bases, with 12 bases remaining between them. The CDR3 here is CASSVSPGPGNTIYF. In DNA form, the CDR3 reads TGTGCCAGCAGTGTTTCCCCGGGCCCTGGAAACACCATATATTTT.

This clonotype has a count of ten or more. CDR3 loop: CSARAPIPKRYYEQYF. In DNA, the CDR3 is TGCAGTGCTAGAGCTCCCATCCCCAAGCGTTACTACGAGCAGTACTTC. This chain joins TRBV20-1 and TRBJ2-7; no clear D gene. Trimming took 1 base from V and 3 from J, leaving 19 bases between them. Germline V gene data show CDR1 as DFQATT and CDR2 as SNEGSKA (reference sequence). The CDR3 is 16 amino acids.

This clonotype was seen repeatedly, ten times or more. This chain links TRBV29-1 with TRBJ1-2; D gene uncertain. CDR3 length: 12 amino acids. V lost 4 bases to trimming and J lost 3 bases, with 9 bases between them. Germline V CDR1 and CDR2: SQVTM, ANQGSEA. CDR3: CSVAETYYGYTF. For the CDR3, the DNA is TGCAGCGTTGCAGAGACATACTATGGCTACACCTTC. Full variable domain (remainder filled in from reference TRBV29-1 and TRBJ1-2): SAVISQKPSRDICQRGTSLTIQCQVDSQVTMMFWYRQQPGQSLTLIATANQGSEATYESGFVIDKFPISRPNLTFSTLTVSNMSPEDSSIYLCSVAETYYGYTFGSGTRLTVV.